Shown below are 10 T cell receptor beta chains from a single sample sequenced in a study of identical twins. TCRdb called the 5' RACE reads again in MiXCR, with one record for every CDR3 protein. The sample includes some 570,000 distinct CDR3 sequences, approximately 20% of them seen just once. These data were also reused for a study on yellow fever vaccine responses in identical twins.

Sequencing used CD4+ T cells sorted from blood. The receptors stem from a woman in her late teens or twenties in good health.

This clonotype was counted a few times. The V and J genes are TRBV20-1 and TRBJ2-7, with D possibly TRBD2 on 5 matching bases. CDR3 size: 13 residues. Germline CDR1 reads DFQATT; CDR2 reads SNEGSKA (reference sequence). V was pared by 0 bases and J by 6 bases, with 12 bases between. Here the CDR3 DNA reads TGCAGTGCTAGAGATTACGGTCGGGGCGAGCAGTACTTC. This sequence encodes CSARDYGRGEQYF.

This clonotype was counted only a few times. The V and J genes are TRBV4-2 and TRBJ1-2; 7 bases align to TRBD1. Per the germline V gene, CDR1 is LGHNA and CDR2 is YNFKEQ. V trimming: 0 bases; J trimming: 8 bases; junction bases outside the gene matches: 12. The CDR3 is 16 amino acids. CDR3 sequence: CASSQELDREWSGYTF. In DNA form, the CDR3 reads TGTGCCAGCAGCCAAGAACTCGACAGGGAGTGGAGCGGCTACACCTTC.

This clonotype came up many times. This chain uses TRBV5-1 with TRBJ2-5, with D maybe TRBD2 (7 bases). V was pared by 2 bases and J by 1 base, with 12 bases between. CDR3 length equals 15 residues. The germline gives CDR1 SGHRS, CDR2 YFSETQ. The CDR3 loop reads CASSLGGLTQETQYF. The CDR3 bases are TGCGCCAGCAGCTTAGGGGGACTAACCCAAGAGACCCAGTACTTC.

This chain uses TRBV5-1 with TRBJ1-2; D unresolved. Trimming removed 0 bases at V and 4 bases at J, with 7 bases between. The length of the CDR3 is 13 residues. The germline V gene has CDR1 SGHRS and CDR2 YFSETQ. The DNA for the CDR3 is TGCGCCAGCAGCTTGGACAGTGGCTATGGCTACACCTTC. Amino acids: CASSLDSGYGYTF.

The gene calls are TRBV27 and TRBJ2-7; possibly TRBD2 for D (5 bases). Per germline, CDR1 MNHEY and CDR2 SMNVEV (reference sequence). Deletions cut 3 bases from V and 5 bases from J, with 17 bases between. The CDR3 has 15 residues. The CDR3 here is CASSFPRRPLDEQYF. In DNA, the CDR3 is TGTGCCAGCAGTTTCCCCCGGAGGCCCCTGGACGAGCAGTACTTC.

The chain uses TRBV27 and TRBJ2-1; the match to TRBD2 covers 7 bases. The CDR3 loop spans 16 amino acids. Trimming took 2 bases from V and 7 from J; bases not matched to a gene: 11. The germline V gene encodes CDR1 MNHEY and CDR2 SMNVEV (reference sequence). CDR3 coding DNA: TGTGCCAGCAGTTTAAAGCCTAGCGGTTATGTAAATGAGCAGTTCTTC. Its translation: CASSLKPSGYVNEQFF.

This clonotype showed up just a few times. The chain combines TRBV20-1 with TRBJ2-7; 8 bases align to TRBD1. Germline values: CDR1 DFQATT, CDR2 SNEGSKA (reference sequence). V was pared by 1 base and J by 3 bases, with 5 bases of the junction left unmatched. The length of the CDR3 is 14 residues. The CDR3 DNA reads TGCAGTGCTAGAGGAAAGGACAGGGTCTACGAGCAGTACTTC. The encoded protein is CSARGKDRVYEQYF.

This clonotype has a handful of counts. The chain combines TRBV10-2 with TRBJ1-5; D remains ambiguous. CDR1 WSHSY and CDR2 SAAADI come from the germline V gene. The length of the CDR3 is 16 residues. Deletions cut 2 bases from V and 0 bases from J, with 11 bases between. This chain's CDR3 is CASSEGSPASNQPQHF. The CDR3 DNA reads TGCGCCAGCAGTGAGGGCAGTCCCGCTAGCAATCAGCCCCAGCATTTT.

The CDR3 DNA reads TGTGCCAGCAGCGTAGATGGGGCCATTTACAATGAGCAGTTCTTC. It encodes CASSVDGAIYNEQFF. The V call is TRBV9, the J call TRBJ2-1; maybe TRBD1 (5 bases). V was trimmed by 0 bases and J by 4 bases, leaving 11 bases between them. This CDR3 is built from 15 residues. Germline lookup yields CDR1 SGDLS and CDR2 YYNGEE.

This chain joins TRBV27 and TRBJ2-2, with a possible D match to TRBD1 (5 bases). The germline CDR1 and CDR2 sequences are MNHEY and SMNVEV (reference sequence). The V gene lost 7 bases and the J gene lost 6 bases, with 18 bases spanning the gap. The CDR3 totals 15 residues. CDR3 loop: CASNAKGLGAGELFF. CDR3 coding DNA: TGTGCCAGCAACGCAAAGGGGTTAGGGGCCGGGGAGCTGTTTTTT.